What follows is one T cell receptor beta chain and its context. PCR was performed using 60 Vbeta and 13 Jbeta primers. Assay: immunoSEQ multiplex PCR; the TCRdb copy retains only in-frame clones and omits some. Of 95,000 to 100,000 clones listed, 60% to 75% are singletons. The data were obtained in a study of cytomegalovirus exposure and HLA in healthy donors. Unmatched junction bases numbered 9, after V lost 7 bases and J lost 3 bases. CDR1 and CDR2 (germline): MDHEN, SYDVKM. This CDR3 contains 14 residues. The gene calls are TRBV28 and TRBJ2-7, with 7 bases that match TRBD2. The source of this sequence is a man aged 50 to 60 in good health and CMV-seronegative. The specimen sequenced was PBMCs. CDR3: CASTPTAGIYEQYF. CDR3 in DNA: TGTGCCAGCACCCCGACAGCGGGAATCTACGAGCAGTACTTC.